This TCR beta chain stems from a study of T cell responses to AZD1222 COVID-19 vaccine. Libraries were prepared by immunoSEQ multiplex PCR; TCRdb keeps only in-frame clonotypes and omits some of them. The repertoire holds approximately 150,000 clones, with around nine tenths as singletons. This CDR3 has 11 amino acids. V lost 5 bases to trimming and J lost 8 bases, with 6 bases between them. Germline CDR1 reads SEHNR; CDR2 reads FQNEAQ (reference sequence). The material was peripheral blood, obtained 28 days after the second AZD1222 dose. The clonotype comes from an adult who received the AZD1222 COVID-19 vaccine. The chain employs TRBV7-9 and TRBJ1-4; D unclear. CDR3 in amino acids: CASSPAEKLFF. The CDR3 DNA follows: TGTGCCAGCAGCCCCGCGGAAAAACTGTTTTTT.